This is a list of T cell receptor beta chains from one sample in a study of shared clonotypes between healthy human individuals. The data were produced by immunoSEQ multiplex PCR, yet TCRdb's version contains in-frame clones alone and is incomplete. The sample holds over a million clones, around 74% seen once. The specimen was memory CD4+ T cells sorted from blood. These receptor sequences come from a man younger than 35 in good health. The CDR3 runs from the conserved cysteine through the conserved F or W. The D gene is left open where the match is weak. A clone size is listed for some rows: how often the clone was seen (once, few, many), or a class if it is expanded.

-	TRBV30	TRBJ1-4	-	CAWGNNEKLFF	TGTGCCTGGGGGAATAATGAAAAACTGTTTTTT
-	TRBV19	TRBJ1-5	-	CASSKSSTGGNQPQHF	TGTGCCAGTAGTAAGTCCTCGACGGGAGGCAATCAGCCCCAGCATTTT
-	TRBV30	TRBJ1-2	TRBD1	CAWSSGTGYGYTF	TGTGCCTGGAGCTCCGGGACAGGATATGGCTACACCTTC
-	TRBV30	TRBJ2-5	-	CACTQETQYF	TGTGCCTGTACACAAGAGACCCAGTACTTC
-	TRBV4-1	TRBJ2-1	-	CASSQDGRGWNEQFF	TGCGCCAGCAGCCAAGATGGAAGGGGTTGGAATGAGCAGTTCTTC
-	TRBV6-5	TRBJ2-1	TRBD1	CASMRQGSSYNEQFF	TGTGCCAGCATGCGACAGGGTTCGTCCTACAATGAGCAGTTCTTC
-	TRBV14	TRBJ2-7	-	CASSRRDRGYEQYF	TGTGCCAGCAGCCGGCGGGACAGAGGCTACGAGCAGTACTTC
-	TRBV19	TRBJ2-7	-	CASSLGRSYEQYF	TGTGCCAGTAGCCTGGGACGGTCCTACGAGCAGTACTTC
-	TRBV6-1	TRBJ1-2	TRBD1	CASLGQIYGYTF	TGTGCCAGCTTGGGACAGATCTATGGCTACACCTTC
-	TRBV9	TRBJ1-6	-	CASSGAGVSSYNSPLHF	TGTGCCAGCAGCGGTGCGGGGGTGAGCTCCTATAATTCACCCCTCCACTTT
-	TRBV7-3	TRBJ2-5	-	CASSLGPQETQYF	TGTGCCAGCAGCTTGGGGCCCCAAGAGACCCAGTACTTC
once	TRBV5-5	TRBJ2-1	-	CASSFEGNSYNEQFF	TGTGCCAGCAGCTTCGAGGGGAACTCCTACAATGAGCAGTTCTTC
-	TRBV5-1	TRBJ2-1	TRBD2	CASSLNGAGNNEQFF	TGCGCCAGCAGCCTGAATGGAGCGGGGAACAATGAGCAGTTCTTC
-	TRBV18	TRBJ1-1	TRBD1	CASSPTGVSTEAFF	TGTGCCAGCTCACCGACAGGGGTAAGCACTGAAGCTTTCTTT
-	TRBV4-1	TRBJ2-3	-	CASGGVAGTDTQYF	TGCGCCAGCGGAGGGGTTGCGGGAACAGATACGCAGTATTTT
few	TRBV5-4	TRBJ2-7	-	CASSVGTLSEQYF	TGTGCCAGCAGCGTCGGGACTCTGAGCGAGCAGTACTTC
-	TRBV4-1	TRBJ1-5	-	CASSQDDRSNQPQHF	TGCGCCAGCAGCCAAGACGACAGGTCCAATCAGCCCCAGCATTTT
few	TRBV2	TRBJ1-1	TRBD1	CASSSDRAGAFF	TGTGCCAGCAGCAGTGACAGGGCGGGAGCTTTCTTT
-	TRBV6-1	TRBJ2-7	TRBD2	CASRATSGRTQQYF	TGTGCCAGCAGGGCCACTAGCGGGAGAACCCAGCAGTACTTC
-	TRBV5-1	TRBJ1-2	-	CASSLGAQPNYGYTF	TGCGCCAGCAGCTTGGGCGCGCAACCTAACTATGGCTACACCTTC
-	TRBV18	TRBJ1-5	-	CASSSGADINQPQHF	TGTGCCAGCTCATCCGGGGCAGACATCAATCAGCCCCAGCATTTT
-	TRBV7-2	TRBJ2-1	TRBD1	CASSSNGQGPYNEQFF	TGTGCCAGCAGCTCTAACGGACAGGGCCCCTACAATGAGCAGTTCTTC
-	TRBV15	TRBJ2-3	TRBD2	CATSRGDRTDTQYF	TGTGCCACCTCACGGGGGGATCGTACAGATACGCAGTATTTT
once	TRBV28	TRBJ2-2	TRBD1	CASSLGQVANTGELFF	TGTGCCAGCAGTCTCGGACAGGTCGCGAACACCGGGGAGCTGTTTTTT
once	TRBV28	TRBJ2-3	TRBD2	CAGSSGGPVDTQYF	TGTGCCGGCTCCAGCGGGGGGCCGGTAGATACGCAGTATTTT
few	TRBV6-1	TRBJ1-3	-	CASSVNSGNTIYF	TGTGCCAGCAGTGTTAACTCTGGAAACACCATATATTTT
-	TRBV9	TRBJ2-3	TRBD2	CASSATSGSTTDTQYF	TGTGCCAGCAGCGCGACTAGCGGGAGTACCACAGATACGCAGTATTTT
-	TRBV29-1	TRBJ1-5	-	CSVTGTGGNQPQHF	TGCAGCGTCACCGGGACTGGGGGGAATCAGCCCCAGCATTTT
-	TRBV6-5	TRBJ1-1	-	CASNLKEGTEAFF	TGTGCCAGCAATCTAAAAGAGGGCACTGAAGCTTTCTTT
-	TRBV27	TRBJ2-7	-	CASSLTGNSYEQYF	TGTGCCAGCAGCCTCACAGGGAACTCCTACGAGCAGTACTTC
-	TRBV5-1	TRBJ1-4	-	CASSRDRDEKLFF	TGCGCCAGCAGCCGGGACCGGGATGAAAAACTGTTTTTT
once	TRBV9	TRBJ2-7	TRBD1	CASSLEDRVAYEQYF	TGTGCCAGCAGCCTGGAGGACAGGGTGGCCTACGAGCAGTACTTC
-	TRBV7-2	TRBJ1-2	TRBD1	CASSLGQGGYGYTF	TGTGCCAGCAGCTTAGGACAGGGAGGCTATGGCTACACCTTC
-	TRBV11-3	TRBJ2-5	-	CASSLSDGTQYF	TGTGCCAGCAGCCTCTCAGATGGGACCCAGTACTTC
-	TRBV25-1	TRBJ2-7	-	CASTDSDYEQYF	TGTGCCAGCACTGACAGCGACTACGAGCAGTACTTC
few	TRBV2	TRBJ1-1	-	CASMRETEAFF	TGTGCCAGCATGCGAGAGACTGAAGCTTTCTTT
-	TRBV11-2	TRBJ2-3	-	CASSPGQANTDTQYF	TGTGCCAGCAGCCCTGGGCAAGCTAACACAGATACGCAGTATTTT
-	TRBV7-2	TRBJ2-1	TRBD1	CASSRNGQVFDEQFF	TGTGCCAGCAGCCGAAACGGACAGGTTTTCGATGAGCAGTTCTTC
-	TRBV7-9	TRBJ1-2	-	CASSPNGGYGYTF	TGTGCCAGCAGCCCTAACGGAGGGTATGGCTACACCTTC
-	TRBV30	TRBJ1-1	-	CAWSHRNTEAFF	TGTGCCTGGAGCCACCGGAACACTGAAGCTTTCTTT
-	TRBV5-6	TRBJ2-2	-	CASSLGAPGELFF	TGTGCCAGCAGCTTAGGGGCACCCGGGGAGCTGTTTTTT
-	TRBV9	TRBJ1-5	TRBD1	CASSPTGGVQPQHF	TGTGCCAGCAGCCCGACAGGGGGCGTTCAGCCCCAGCATTTT
-	TRBV7-9	TRBJ2-1	TRBD1	CASRGQGTGEQFF	TGTGCCAGCAGGGGACAGGGGACGGGTGAGCAGTTCTTC
-	TRBV7-6	TRBJ1-3	-	CASSWSRHNTIYF	TGTGCCAGCAGTTGGAGTCGGCACAACACCATATATTTT
-	TRBV11-1	TRBJ1-4	-	CASSFAQETNEKLFF	TGTGCCAGCAGCTTCGCACAGGAAACTAATGAAAAACTGTTTTTT
once	TRBV10-3	TRBJ1-4	-	CAISLGTGFGEKLFF	TGTGCCATCAGCCTAGGGACGGGCTTCGGTGAAAAACTGTTTTTT
-	TRBV6-5	TRBJ2-1	-	CASSRGWDFNEQFF	TGTGCCAGCTCGAGAGGTTGGGACTTCAATGAGCAGTTCTTC
-	TRBV7-2	TRBJ1-2	-	CASSLAHRGYTF	TGTGCCAGCAGCTTAGCACACCGGGGCTACACCTTC
-	TRBV2	TRBJ2-7	TRBD1	CASSVQGAGEQYF	TGTGCCAGCAGTGTCCAGGGGGCGGGTGAGCAGTACTTC
many	TRBV2	TRBJ1-2	-	CASSEAAGEGGYTF	TGTGCCAGCAGTGAAGCGGCAGGGGAGGGTGGCTACACCTTC
once	TRBV7-9	TRBJ2-7	-	CASSSQGGRFYEQYF	TGTGCCAGCAGCTCACAGGGCGGACGCTTCTACGAGCAGTACTTC
once	TRBV6-1	TRBJ2-6	-	CASSDTSGSGSSGANVLTF	TGTGCCAGCAGTGACACATCCGGGTCAGGATCCTCTGGGGCCAACGTCCTGACTTTC